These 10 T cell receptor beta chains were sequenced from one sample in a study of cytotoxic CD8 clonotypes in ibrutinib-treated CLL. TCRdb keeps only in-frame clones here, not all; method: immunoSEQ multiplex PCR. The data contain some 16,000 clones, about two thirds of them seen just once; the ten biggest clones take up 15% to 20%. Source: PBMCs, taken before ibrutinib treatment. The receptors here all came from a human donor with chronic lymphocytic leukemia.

The CDR3 DNA reads TGTGCTTCGGACGGAGGCAGCTACGAGCAGTACTTC. Its translation is CASDGGSYEQYF. The genes are TRBV6-6 and TRBJ2-7; D perhaps matches TRBD2 (5 bases). CDR3 size: 12 residues. Germline values: CDR1 MNHNY, CDR2 SVGAGI (reference sequence).

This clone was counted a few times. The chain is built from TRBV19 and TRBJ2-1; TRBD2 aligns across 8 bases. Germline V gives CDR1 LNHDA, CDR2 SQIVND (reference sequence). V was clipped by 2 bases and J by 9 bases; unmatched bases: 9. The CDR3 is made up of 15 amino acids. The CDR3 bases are TGTGCCAGTAGTATACTTCGGGAGGGAAGGATTGAGCAGTTCTTC. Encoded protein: CASSILREGRIEQFF.

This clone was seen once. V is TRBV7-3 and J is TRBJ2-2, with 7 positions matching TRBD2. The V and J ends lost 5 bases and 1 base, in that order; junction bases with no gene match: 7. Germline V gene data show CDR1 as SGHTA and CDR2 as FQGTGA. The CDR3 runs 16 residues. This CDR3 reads CASSLMAGVNTGELFF. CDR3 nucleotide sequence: TGTGCCAGCAGCCTCATGGCGGGGGTGAACACCGGGGAGCTGTTTTTT.

The CDR3 nucleotides read TGTGCCAGCAGTGAAGAATCCGGGGGCCTTGGCACAGATACGCAGTATTTT. As protein: CASSEESGGLGTDTQYF. The chain recombines TRBV6-1 with TRBJ2-3, with D perhaps assigned TRBD1 or TRBD2 (6 bases each). V dropped 1 base and J dropped 1 base, with 15 bases sitting between them. The length of the CDR3 is 17 residues. Germline lookup yields CDR1 MNHNS and CDR2 SASEGT.

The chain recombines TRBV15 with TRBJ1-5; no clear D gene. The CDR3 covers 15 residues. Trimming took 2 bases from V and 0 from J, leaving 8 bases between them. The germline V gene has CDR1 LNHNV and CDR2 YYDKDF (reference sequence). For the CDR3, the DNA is TGTGCCACCAGCAGACCGCCAGTTAGCAATCAGCCCCAGCATTTT. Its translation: CATSRPPVSNQPQHF.

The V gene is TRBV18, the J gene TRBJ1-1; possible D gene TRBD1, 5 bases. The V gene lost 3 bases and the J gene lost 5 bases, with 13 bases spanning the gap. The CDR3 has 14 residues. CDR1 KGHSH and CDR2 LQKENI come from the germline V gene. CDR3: CASSPRRGATEAFF. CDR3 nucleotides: TGTGCCAGCTCACCTAGAAGGGGCGCGACTGAAGCTTTCTTT.

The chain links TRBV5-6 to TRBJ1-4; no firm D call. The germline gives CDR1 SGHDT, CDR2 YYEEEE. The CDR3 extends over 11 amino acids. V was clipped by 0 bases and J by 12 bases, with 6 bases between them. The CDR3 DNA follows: TGTGCCAGCAGCTTGGGCCGGCAACTGTTTTTT. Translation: CASSLGRQLFF.

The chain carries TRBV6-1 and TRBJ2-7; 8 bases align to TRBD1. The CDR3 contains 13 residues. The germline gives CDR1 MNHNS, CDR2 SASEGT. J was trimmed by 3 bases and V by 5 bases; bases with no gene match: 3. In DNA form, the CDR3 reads TGTGCCAGCAGTAAAACAGGGGGCTACGAGCAGTACTTC. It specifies CASSKTGGYEQYF.

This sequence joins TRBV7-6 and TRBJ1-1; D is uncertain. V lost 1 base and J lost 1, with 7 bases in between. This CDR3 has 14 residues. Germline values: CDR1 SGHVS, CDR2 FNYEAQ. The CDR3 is CASSLVVANTEAFF. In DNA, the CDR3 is TGTGCCAGCAGCTTAGTGGTCGCGAACACTGAAGCTTTCTTT.

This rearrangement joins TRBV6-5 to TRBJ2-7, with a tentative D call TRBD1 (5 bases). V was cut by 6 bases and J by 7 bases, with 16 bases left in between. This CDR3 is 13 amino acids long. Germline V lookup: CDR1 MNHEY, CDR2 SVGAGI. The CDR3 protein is CASRDTDRWEQYF. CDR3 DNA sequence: TGTGCCAGCAGGGACACGGACCGTTGGGAGCAGTACTTC.